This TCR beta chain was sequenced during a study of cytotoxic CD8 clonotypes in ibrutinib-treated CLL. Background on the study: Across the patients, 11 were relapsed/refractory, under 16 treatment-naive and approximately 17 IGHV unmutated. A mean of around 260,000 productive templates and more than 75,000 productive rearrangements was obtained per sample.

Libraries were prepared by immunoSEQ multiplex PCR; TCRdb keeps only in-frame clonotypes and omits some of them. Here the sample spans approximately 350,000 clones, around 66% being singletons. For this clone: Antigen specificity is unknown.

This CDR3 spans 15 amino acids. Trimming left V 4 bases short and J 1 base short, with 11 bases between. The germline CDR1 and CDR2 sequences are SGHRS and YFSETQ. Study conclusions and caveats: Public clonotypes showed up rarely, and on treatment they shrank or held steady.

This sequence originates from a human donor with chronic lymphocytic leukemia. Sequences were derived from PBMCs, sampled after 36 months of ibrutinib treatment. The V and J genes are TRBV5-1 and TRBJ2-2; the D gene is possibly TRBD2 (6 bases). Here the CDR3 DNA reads TGCGCCAGCAGCGCCGAGGGACTGAACACCGGGGAGCTGTTTTTT. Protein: CASSAEGLNTGELFF.